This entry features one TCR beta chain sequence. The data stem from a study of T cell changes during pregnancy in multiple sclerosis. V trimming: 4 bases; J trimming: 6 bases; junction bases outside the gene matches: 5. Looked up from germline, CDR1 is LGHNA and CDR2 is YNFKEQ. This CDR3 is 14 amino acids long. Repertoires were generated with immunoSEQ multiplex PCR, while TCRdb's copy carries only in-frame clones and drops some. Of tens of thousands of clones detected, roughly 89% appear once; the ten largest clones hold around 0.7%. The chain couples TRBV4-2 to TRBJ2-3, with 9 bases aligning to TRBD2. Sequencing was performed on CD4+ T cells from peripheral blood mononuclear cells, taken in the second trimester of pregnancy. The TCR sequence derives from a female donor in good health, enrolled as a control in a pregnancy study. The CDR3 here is CASSRERGADTQYF. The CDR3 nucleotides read TGTGCCAGCAGCCGCGAGCGGGGGGCTGATACGCAGTATTTT.